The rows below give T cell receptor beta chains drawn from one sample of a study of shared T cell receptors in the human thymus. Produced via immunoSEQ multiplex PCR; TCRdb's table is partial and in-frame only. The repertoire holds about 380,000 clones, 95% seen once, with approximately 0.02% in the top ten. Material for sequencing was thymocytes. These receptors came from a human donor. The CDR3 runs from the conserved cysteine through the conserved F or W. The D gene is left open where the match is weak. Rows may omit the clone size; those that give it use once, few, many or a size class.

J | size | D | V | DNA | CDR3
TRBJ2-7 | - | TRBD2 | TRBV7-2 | TGTGCCAGCAGCTACGGACTAGCGGACTACGAGCAGTACTTC | CASSYGLADYEQYF
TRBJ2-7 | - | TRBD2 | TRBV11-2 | TGTGCCAGCAGCTTAGATCAAACTAGCGGGAGGGCCCCCTACGAGCAGTACTTC | CASSLDQTSGRAPYEQYF
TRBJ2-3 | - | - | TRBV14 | TGTGCCAGCAGCCAAGGGACGGCCGGGTCAGATACGCAGTATTTT | CASSQGTAGSDTQYF
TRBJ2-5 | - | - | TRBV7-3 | TGTGCCAGCAGCTTAAAGCCGGGGCCAGAGACCCAGTACTTC | CASSLKPGPETQYF
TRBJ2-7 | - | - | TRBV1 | TGCACCAGCAGCAGGAGAGGGGGACTACCGCGGGACGAGCAGTACTTC | CTSSRRGGLPRDEQYF
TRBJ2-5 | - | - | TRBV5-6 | TGTGCCAGCAGCTTGGCCCAAGAGACCCAGTACTTC | CASSLAQETQYF
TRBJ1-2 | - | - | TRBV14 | TGTGCCAGCAGCCGAGGTTCGGGTCTTCCCTATGGCTACACCTTC | CASSRGSGLPYGYTF
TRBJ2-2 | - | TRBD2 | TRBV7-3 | TGTGCCAGCAGCTTTCGGACTAGCGGGAGTGTTGGCGGGGAGCTGTTTTTT | CASSFRTSGSVGGELFF
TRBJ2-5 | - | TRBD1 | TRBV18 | TGTGCCAGCTCACCACCGGGACAGGGTTCCGAGACCCAGTACTTC | CASSPPGQGSETQYF
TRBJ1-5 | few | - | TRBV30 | TGTGCCTGGAGTTTTAGCAATCAGCCCCAGCATTTT | CAWSFSNQPQHF
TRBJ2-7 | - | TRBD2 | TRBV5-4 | TGTGCCAGCAGCGTAGCGGGAGGGCCGTACGAGCAGTACTTC | CASSVAGGPYEQYF
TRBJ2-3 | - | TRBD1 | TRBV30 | TGTGCCCGAAGGGGCAGGGGGCGCCCAGATACGCAGTATTTT | CARRGRGRPDTQYF
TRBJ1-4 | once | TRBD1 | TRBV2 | TGTGCCAGCAGTGACCTTCCCGGGAAAGGGGGCGTATCTAATGAAAAACTGTTTTTT | CASSDLPGKGGVSNEKLFF
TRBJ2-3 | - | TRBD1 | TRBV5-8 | TGTGCCAGCAGCCTGGACAGGGGGCAAAGGACAGATACGCAGTATTTT | CASSLDRGQRTDTQYF
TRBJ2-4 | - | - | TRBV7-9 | TGTGCCAGCAGCCCGGGTGCCAAAAACATTCAGTACTTC | CASSPGAKNIQYF
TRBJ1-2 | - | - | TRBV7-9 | TGTGCCAGCAGCCCAAAGACACCTACCTTTAACTATGGCTACACCTTC | CASSPKTPTFNYGYTF
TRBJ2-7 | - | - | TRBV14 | TGTGCCAGCAGCCGCCGCTCCGGGCGGCACGAGCAGTACTTC | CASSRRSGRHEQYF
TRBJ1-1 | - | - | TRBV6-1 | TGTGCCAGCAGTGAGAGGCCCGACACAAGAGGGACTGAAGCTTTCTTT | CASSERPDTRGTEAFF
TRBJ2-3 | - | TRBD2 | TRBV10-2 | TGCGCCAGCTCCCGGGAGGGCCTAGATACGCAGTATTTT | CASSREGLDTQYF
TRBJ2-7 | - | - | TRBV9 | TGTGCCAGCAGCGTAGAGGGGGGTTCTATCCCCTCCTACGAGCAGTACTTC | CASSVEGGSIPSYEQYF
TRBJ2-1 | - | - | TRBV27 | TGTGCCAGCAGTTTATCAGGGGGACGGGCCCTAGGGAGGCCCTACAATGAGCAGTTCTTC | CASSLSGGRALGRPYNEQFF
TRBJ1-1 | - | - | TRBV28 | TGTGCCATCTCACCGGGCACTGAAGCTTTCTTT | CAISPGTEAFF
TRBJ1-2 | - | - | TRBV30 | TGTGCCTGGTTGGGCGCCGACTATGGCTACACCTTC | CAWLGADYGYTF